Sequencing of this T cell receptor beta chain was carried out in a study of response to subunit inactivated influenza vaccine. Using its own MiXCR run on the RT-PCR reads, TCRdb lists one record per CDR3 protein. The sample includes about 500,000 distinct CDR3 sequences, 15% to 20% of them seen just once. Trimming took 3 bases from V and 3 from J; bases not matched to a gene: 3. The CDR3 runs 14 residues. Germline assignment: CDR1 WNHNN and CDR2 SYGVQD (reference sequence). This clonotype was obtained from a man aged 50 to 69 who received an inactivated influenza vaccine. The chain uses TRBV10-1 and TRBJ2-3; 7 nucleotides agree with TRBD2. Material: CD4+ T cells sorted from PBMCs, obtained about 23 months after vaccination. CDR3 loop: CASSEGRVTDTQYF. As DNA, the CDR3 is TGCGCCAGCAGTGAAGGGAGGGTAACAGATACGCAGTATTTT.